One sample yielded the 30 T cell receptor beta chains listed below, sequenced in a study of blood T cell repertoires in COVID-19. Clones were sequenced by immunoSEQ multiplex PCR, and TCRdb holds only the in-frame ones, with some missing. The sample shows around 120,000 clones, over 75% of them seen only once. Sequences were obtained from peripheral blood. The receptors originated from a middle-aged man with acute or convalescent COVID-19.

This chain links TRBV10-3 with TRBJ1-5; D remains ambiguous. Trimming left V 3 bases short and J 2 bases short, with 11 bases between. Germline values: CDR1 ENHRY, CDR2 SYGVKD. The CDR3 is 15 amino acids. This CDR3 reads CAISDGEMGNQPQHF. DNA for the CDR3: TGTGCCATCAGTGACGGGGAGATGGGCAATCAGCCCCAGCATTTT.

The CDR3 region is CASSLGTYSNQPQHF. Written as DNA, the CDR3 is TGTGCCAGCAGCTTGGGCACATATAGCAATCAGCCCCAGCATTTT. The chain employs TRBV11-2 and TRBJ1-5, with unresolved D. Trimming left V 3 bases short and J 0 bases short, with 9 bases between. This CDR3 is 15 amino acids long. Germline CDR1 SGHAT, CDR2 FQNNGV.

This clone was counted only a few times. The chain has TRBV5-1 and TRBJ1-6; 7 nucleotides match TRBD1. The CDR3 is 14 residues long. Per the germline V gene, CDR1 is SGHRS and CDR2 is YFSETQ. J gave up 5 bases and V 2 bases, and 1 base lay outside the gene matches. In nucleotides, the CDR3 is TGCGCCAGCAGCTTTCAGGGGGATAATTCACCCCTCCACTTT. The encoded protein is CASSFQGDNSPLHF.

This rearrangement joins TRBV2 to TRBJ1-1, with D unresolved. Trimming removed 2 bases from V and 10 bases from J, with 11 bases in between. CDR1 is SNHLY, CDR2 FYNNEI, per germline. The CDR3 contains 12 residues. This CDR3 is CASSESLEAAFF. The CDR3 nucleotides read TGTGCCAGCAGTGAATCGCTTGAGGCAGCTTTCTTT.

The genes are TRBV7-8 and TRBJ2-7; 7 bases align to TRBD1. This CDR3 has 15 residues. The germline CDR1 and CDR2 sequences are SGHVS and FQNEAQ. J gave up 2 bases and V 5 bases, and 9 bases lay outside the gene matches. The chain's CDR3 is CASSENTGVTYEQYF. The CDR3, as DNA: TGTGCCAGCAGCGAAAATACAGGGGTCACCTACGAGCAGTACTTC.

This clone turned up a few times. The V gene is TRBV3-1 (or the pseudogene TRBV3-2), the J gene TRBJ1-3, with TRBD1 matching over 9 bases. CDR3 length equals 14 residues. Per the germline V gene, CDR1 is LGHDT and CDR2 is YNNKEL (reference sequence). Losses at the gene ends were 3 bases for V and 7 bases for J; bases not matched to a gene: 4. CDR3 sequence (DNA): TGTGCCAGCAGCCAGGCTGGACAGGGGAACACCATATATTTT. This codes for CASSQAGQGNTIYF.

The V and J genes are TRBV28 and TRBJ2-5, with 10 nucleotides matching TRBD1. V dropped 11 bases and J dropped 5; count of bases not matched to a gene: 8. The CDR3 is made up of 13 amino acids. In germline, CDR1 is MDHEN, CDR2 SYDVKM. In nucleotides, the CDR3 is TGTGCCTGTCAGGGACAGGGGCCGGAGACCCAGTACTTC. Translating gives CACQGQGPETQYF.

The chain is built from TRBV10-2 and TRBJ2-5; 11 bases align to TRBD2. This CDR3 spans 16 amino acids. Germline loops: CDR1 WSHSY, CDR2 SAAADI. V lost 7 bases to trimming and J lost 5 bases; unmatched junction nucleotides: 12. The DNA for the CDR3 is TGCGCCAGCAACGAGTTCCTTAGCGGGAGGGGGGAGACCCAGTACTTC. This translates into CASNEFLSGRGETQYF.

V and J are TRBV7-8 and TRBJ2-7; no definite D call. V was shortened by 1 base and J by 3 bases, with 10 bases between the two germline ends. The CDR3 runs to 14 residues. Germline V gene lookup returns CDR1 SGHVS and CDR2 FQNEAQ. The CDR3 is CASSLDPGYYEQYF. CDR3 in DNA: TGTGCCAGCAGCTTAGATCCAGGATACTACGAGCAGTACTTC.

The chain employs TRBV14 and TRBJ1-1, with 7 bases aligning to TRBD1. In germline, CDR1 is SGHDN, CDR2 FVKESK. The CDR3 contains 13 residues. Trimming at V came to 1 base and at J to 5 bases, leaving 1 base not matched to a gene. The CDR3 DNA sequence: TGTGCCAGCAGCCAAGCCAGGGGGACTGAAGCTTTCTTT. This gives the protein CASSQARGTEAFF.

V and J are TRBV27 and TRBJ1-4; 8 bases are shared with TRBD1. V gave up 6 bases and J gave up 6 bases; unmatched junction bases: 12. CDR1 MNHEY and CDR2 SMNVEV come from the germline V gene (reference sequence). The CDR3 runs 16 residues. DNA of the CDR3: TGTGCCAGCAGCCGTCAAAAAACAGGGGGAGATGAAAAACTGTTTTTT. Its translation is CASSRQKTGGDEKLFF.

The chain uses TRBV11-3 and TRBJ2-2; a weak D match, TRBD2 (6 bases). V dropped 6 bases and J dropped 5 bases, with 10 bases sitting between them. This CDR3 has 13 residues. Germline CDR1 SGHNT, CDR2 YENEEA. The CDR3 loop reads CASSPGGTGELFF. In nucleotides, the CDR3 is TGTGCCAGCAGTCCCGGGGGAACCGGGGAGCTGTTTTTT.

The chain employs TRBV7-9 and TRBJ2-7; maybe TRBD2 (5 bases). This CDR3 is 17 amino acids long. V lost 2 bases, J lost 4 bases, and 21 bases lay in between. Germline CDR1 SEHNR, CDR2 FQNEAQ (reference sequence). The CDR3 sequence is CASSLLSMWEPAYEQYF. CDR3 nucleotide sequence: TGTGCCAGCAGCTTACTCTCTATGTGGGAGCCAGCGTACGAGCAGTACTTC. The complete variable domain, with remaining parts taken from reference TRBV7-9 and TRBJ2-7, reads DTGVSQNPRHKITKRGQNVTFRCDPISEHNRLYWYRQTLGQGPEFLTYFQNEAQLEKSRLLSDRFSAERPKGSFSTLEIQRTEQGDSAMYLCASSLLSMWEPAYEQYFGPGTRLTVT.

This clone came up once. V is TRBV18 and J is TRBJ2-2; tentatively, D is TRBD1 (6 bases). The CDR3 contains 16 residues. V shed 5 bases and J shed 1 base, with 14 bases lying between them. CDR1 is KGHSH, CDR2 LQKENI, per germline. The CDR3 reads CASSTRGQRNTGELFF. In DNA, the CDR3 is TGTGCCAGCTCAACACGCGGACAGCGGAACACCGGGGAGCTGTTTTTT.

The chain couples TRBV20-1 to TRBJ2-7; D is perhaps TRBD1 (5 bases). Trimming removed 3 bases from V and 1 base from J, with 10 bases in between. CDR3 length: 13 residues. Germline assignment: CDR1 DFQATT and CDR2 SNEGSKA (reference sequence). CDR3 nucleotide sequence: TGCAGTGCTAGTGACGCAGGGTCCTACGAGCAGTACTTC. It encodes CSASDAGSYEQYF.

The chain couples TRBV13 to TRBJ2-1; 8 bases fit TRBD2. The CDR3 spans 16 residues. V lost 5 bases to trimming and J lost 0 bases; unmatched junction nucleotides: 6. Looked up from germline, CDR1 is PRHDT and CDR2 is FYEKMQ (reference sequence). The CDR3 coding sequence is TGTGCCAGCAGCCCCAGCGGGGGACCCTCCTACAATGAGCAGTTCTTC. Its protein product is CASSPSGGPSYNEQFF.

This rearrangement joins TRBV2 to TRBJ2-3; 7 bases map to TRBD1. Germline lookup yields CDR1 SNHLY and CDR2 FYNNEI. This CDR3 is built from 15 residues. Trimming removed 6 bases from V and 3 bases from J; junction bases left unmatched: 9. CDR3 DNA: TGTGCCAGCAGGGGCGATGACAGGGCTACAGATACGCAGTATTTT. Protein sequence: CASRGDDRATDTQYF.

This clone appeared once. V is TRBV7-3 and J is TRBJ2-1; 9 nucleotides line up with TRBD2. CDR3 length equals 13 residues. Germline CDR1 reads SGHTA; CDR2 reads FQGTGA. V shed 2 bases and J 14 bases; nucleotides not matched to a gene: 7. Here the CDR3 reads CASSLGGSGRKFF. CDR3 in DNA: TGTGCCAGCAGCTTAGGAGGTAGCGGGAGAAAGTTCTTC.

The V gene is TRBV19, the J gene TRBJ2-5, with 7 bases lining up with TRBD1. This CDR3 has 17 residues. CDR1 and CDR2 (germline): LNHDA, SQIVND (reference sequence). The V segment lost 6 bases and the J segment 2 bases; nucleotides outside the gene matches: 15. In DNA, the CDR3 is TGTGCCAGTAGAAAAGATACCTGGGACAGCACACAAGAGACCCAGTACTTC. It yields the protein CASRKDTWDSTQETQYF.

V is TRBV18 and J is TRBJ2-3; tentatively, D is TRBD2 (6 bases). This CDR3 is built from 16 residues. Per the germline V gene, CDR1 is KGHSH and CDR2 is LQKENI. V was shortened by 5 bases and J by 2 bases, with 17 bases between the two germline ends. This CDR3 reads CASSGTGRGNTDTQYF. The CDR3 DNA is TGTGCCAGCTCAGGAACAGGACGGGGGAACACAGATACGCAGTATTTT.

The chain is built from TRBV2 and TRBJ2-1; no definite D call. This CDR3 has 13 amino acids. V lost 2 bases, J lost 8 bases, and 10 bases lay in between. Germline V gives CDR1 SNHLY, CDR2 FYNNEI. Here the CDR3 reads CASSEYLADEQFF. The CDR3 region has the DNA TGTGCCAGCAGTGAATATCTGGCGGATGAGCAGTTCTTC.

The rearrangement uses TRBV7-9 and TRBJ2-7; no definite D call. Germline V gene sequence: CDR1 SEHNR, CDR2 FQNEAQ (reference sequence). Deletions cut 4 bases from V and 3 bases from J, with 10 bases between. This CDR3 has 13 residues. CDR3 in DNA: TGTGCCAGCAGCTCCGACACAATCTACGAGCAGTACTTC. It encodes CASSSDTIYEQYF. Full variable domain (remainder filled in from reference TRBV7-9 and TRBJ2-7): DTGVSQNPRHKITKRGQNVTFRCDPISEHNRLYWYRQTLGQGPEFLTYFQNEAQLEKSRLLSDRFSAERPKGSFSTLEIQRTEQGDSAMYLCASSSDTIYEQYFGPGTRLTVT.

The DNA for the CDR3 is TGTGCCAGCAGCTCAATCCTAGCGGGAGCCTACAATGAGCAGTTCTTC. Translation: CASSSILAGAYNEQFF. The gene calls are TRBV7-9 and TRBJ2-1, with 10 positions matching TRBD2. Trimming took 4 bases from V and 2 from J; bases not matched to a gene: 5. The CDR3 runs 16 residues. Per germline, CDR1 SEHNR and CDR2 FQNEAQ (reference sequence). The whole variable domain, filled in from reference TRBV7-9 and TRBJ2-1, reads DTGVSQNPRHKITKRGQNVTFRCDPISEHNRLYWYRQTLGQGPEFLTYFQNEAQLEKSRLLSDRFSAERPKGSFSTLEIQRTEQGDSAMYLCASSSILAGAYNEQFFGPGTRLTVL.

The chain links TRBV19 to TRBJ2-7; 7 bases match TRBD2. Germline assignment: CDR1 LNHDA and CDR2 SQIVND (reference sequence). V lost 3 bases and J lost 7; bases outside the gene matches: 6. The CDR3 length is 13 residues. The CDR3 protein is CASSIGASGEQYF. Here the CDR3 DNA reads TGTGCCAGTAGTATCGGGGCTAGCGGTGAGCAGTACTTC.

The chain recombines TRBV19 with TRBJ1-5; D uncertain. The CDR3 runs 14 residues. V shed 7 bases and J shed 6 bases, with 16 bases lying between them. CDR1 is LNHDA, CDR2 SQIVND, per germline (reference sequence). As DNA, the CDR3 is TGTGCCAGTATGGGTGCGGGGTTCGGTCAGCCCCAGCATTTT. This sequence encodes CASMGAGFGQPQHF.

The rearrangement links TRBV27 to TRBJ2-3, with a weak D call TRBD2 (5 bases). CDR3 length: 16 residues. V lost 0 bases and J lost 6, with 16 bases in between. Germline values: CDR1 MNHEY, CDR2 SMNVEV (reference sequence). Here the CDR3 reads CASSLSWLAPRDTQYF. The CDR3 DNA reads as TGTGCCAGCAGTTTATCTTGGCTAGCCCCTAGGGATACGCAGTATTTT.

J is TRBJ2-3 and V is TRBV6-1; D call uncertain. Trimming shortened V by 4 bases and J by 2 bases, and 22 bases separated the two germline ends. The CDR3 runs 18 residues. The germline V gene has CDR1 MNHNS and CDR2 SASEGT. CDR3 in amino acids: CASSGASVKSQPTDTQYF. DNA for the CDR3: TGTGCCAGCAGTGGGGCCTCGGTTAAATCCCAACCCACAGATACGCAGTATTTT.

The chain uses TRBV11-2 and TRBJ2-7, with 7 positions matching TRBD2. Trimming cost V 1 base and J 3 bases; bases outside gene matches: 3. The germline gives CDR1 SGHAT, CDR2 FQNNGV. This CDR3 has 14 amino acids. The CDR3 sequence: CASSLGGSVYEQYF. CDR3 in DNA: TGTGCCAGCAGCTTAGGCGGGAGCGTCTACGAGCAGTACTTC.

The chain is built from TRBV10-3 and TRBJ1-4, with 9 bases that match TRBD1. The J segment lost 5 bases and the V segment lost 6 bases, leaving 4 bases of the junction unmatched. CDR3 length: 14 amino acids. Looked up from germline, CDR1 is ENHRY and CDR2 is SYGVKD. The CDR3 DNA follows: TGTGCCATCAGGGCCGGGACAGGGAATGAAAAACTGTTTTTT. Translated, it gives CAIRAGTGNEKLFF.

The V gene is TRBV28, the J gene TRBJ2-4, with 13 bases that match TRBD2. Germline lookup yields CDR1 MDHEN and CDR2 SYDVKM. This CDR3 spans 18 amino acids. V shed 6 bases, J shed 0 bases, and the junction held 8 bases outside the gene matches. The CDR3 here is CASSPTSGRSQAKNIQYF. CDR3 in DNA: TGTGCCAGCAGCCCGACTAGCGGGAGGAGCCAAGCCAAAAACATTCAGTACTTC.